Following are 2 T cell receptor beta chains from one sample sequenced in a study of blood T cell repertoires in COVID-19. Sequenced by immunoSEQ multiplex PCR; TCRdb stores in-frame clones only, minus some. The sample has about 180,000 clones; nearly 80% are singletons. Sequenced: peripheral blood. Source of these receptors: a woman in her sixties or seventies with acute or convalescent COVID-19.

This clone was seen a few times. The CDR3 DNA reads TGTGCCAGCAGCCAGGGACTAGCGGGGACAGGGCAGTTCTTC. It is translated as CASSQGLAGTGQFF. V and J are TRBV3-1 (or the pseudogene TRBV3-2) and TRBJ2-1; 13 bases are shared with TRBD2. The CDR3 loop spans 14 amino acids. Per the germline V gene, CDR1 is LGHDT and CDR2 is YNNKEL (reference sequence). The V and J ends lost 3 bases and 12 bases, in that order; junction bases with no gene match: 5.

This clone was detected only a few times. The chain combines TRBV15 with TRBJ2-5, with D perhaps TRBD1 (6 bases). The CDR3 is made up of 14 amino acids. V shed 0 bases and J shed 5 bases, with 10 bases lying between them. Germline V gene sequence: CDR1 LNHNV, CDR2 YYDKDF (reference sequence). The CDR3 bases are TGTGCCACCAGCAGAGACAGGGGTGTGGAGACCCAGTACTTC. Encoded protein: CATSRDRGVETQYF.